Below, 7 T cell receptor beta chains from the same sample are listed, as sequenced in a study of blood T cells in healthy people across ages (dated by TCRdb to between 2014 and 2017). The library was built by means of 5' RACE. The instrument given in TCRdb is Illumina HiSeq 2500. The second PCR ran for about 6 to 12 cycles and used a J-beta primer mix along with a sample-barcoded 5' primer. TCRdb trimmed public reads at Q25 via fastp, called clones via MiXCR and kept in-frame beta chains. When rows share a CDR3 protein, they turn into one entry using the most common DNA and genes. Here the sample has over 500,000 distinct CDR3 sequences; roughly half occur a single time. The ten largest clones represent about 13% of the sample. Specimen: blood. The receptors derive from an elderly woman in good health.

The V and J genes are TRBV29-1 and TRBJ2-5; the D gene could be TRBD1 or TRBD2 (7 bases each). V lost 7 bases to trimming and J lost 6 bases, with 24 bases between them. This CDR3 spans 15 amino acids. The V gene's germline CDR1 is SQVTM and CDR2 ANQGSEA. The CDR3 DNA reads as TGCAGCGACGAACCTGCAGGGGGAGGGATAAAGACCCAGTACTTC. It codes for CSDEPAGGGIKTQYF.

The chain is built from TRBV20-1 and TRBJ2-5, with 9 nucleotides matching TRBD1. Germline V gives CDR1 DFQATT, CDR2 SNEGSKA (reference sequence). The CDR3 has 17 residues. J lost 4 bases, V lost 5 bases, and 17 bases had no gene match. The CDR3 region has the DNA TGCAGTGCTCCCGGGACAGGGCTTAGGGCCGTACGAGAGACCCAGTACTTC. Its translation: CSAPGTGLRAVRETQYF.

The chain couples TRBV20-1 to TRBJ1-6; maybe TRBD1 (5 bases). Germline loops: CDR1 DFQATT, CDR2 SNEGSKA (reference sequence). The V gene lost 2 bases and the J gene lost 9 bases, with 20 bases spanning the gap. There are 16 residues in the CDR3. CDR3 nucleotide sequence: TGCAGTGCTAGAATCCGGGACCCAAAGGAGGTTTCACCCCTCCACTTT. The encoded protein is CSARIRDPKEVSPLHF.

The chain recombines TRBV20-1 with TRBJ2-5; TRBD2 agrees at 9 bases. V gave up 1 base and J gave up 5 bases; unmatched junction bases: 5. This CDR3 region has 14 residues. Germline-derived CDR1 and CDR2 are DFQATT and SNEGSKA (reference sequence). In DNA, the CDR3 is TGCAGTGCTAGAGTGAGGAGCGGGAGGGAGACCCAGTACTTC. Protein sequence: CSARVRSGRETQYF.

This clonotype turned up a few times. The chain uses TRBV5-1 and TRBJ2-7; D is unclear. Germline V CDR1 and CDR2: SGHRS, YFSETQ. With 0 bases removed from V and 4 bases from J, the gap between germline ends came to 17 bases. The CDR3 extends over 16 amino acids. The CDR3 here is CASSLVVRRGDYEQYF. The CDR3 nucleotides read TGCGCCAGCAGCTTGGTGGTTCGGCGTGGAGATTACGAGCAGTACTTC.

This clonotype was seen more than once but under ten times. V and J are TRBV2 and TRBJ2-5, with a tentative D call TRBD2 (6 bases). The CDR3 runs 15 residues. Germline V CDR1 and CDR2: SNHLY, FYNNEI. Between the trimmed V and J ends, which lost 3 bases and 5 bases, there was a span of 16 bases. CDR3 residues: CASSDKTGVWETQYF. CDR3 bases: TGTGCCAGCAGTGATAAAACGGGAGTGTGGGAGACCCAGTACTTC. Based on the CDR3 plus reference TRBV2 and TRBJ2-5, the full variable domain is EPEVTQTPSHQVTQMGQEVILRCVPISNHLYFYWYRQILGQKVEFLVSFYNNEISEKSEIFDDQFSVERPDGSNFTLKIRSTKLEDSAMYFCASSDKTGVWETQYFGPGTRLLVL.

This clonotype was picked up many times. The rearrangement links TRBV27 to TRBJ1-6; the D is unclear. V lost 5 bases, J lost 7 bases, and 18 bases lay in between. Looked up from germline, CDR1 is MNHEY and CDR2 is SMNVEV (reference sequence). The CDR3 spans 16 residues. CDR3 in amino acids: CASSNSGLTVNSPLHF. The CDR3 DNA follows: TGTGCCAGCAGTAACTCGGGCCTCACAGTGAATTCACCCCTCCACTTT.